The sequence of this T cell receptor beta chain was determined in a study of blood T cell repertoires in COVID-19. For the study at large: From the United States, Italy and Spain came samples of acute and convalescent COVID-19. Sources were T cells, B-cell-depleted T cells, or PBMCs; the material itself was cDNA or gDNA.

Allocation to cohorts depended on clinical history reported by the participants. Original processing methods: Scientists estimated how many nucleated cells there were by amplifying reference gene primers. Method: immunoSEQ multiplex PCR; TCRdb's copy keeps in-frame clones and lacks some. The V and J calls and clone size come from that table; D and trimming were worked out from the DNA. The repertoire holds 350,000 or so clones, with roughly nine tenths as singletons. This receptor was taken from a young woman who had recovered from COVID-19. What was sequenced was PBMCs or T cells enriched from blood (not recorded which).

The chain's CDR3 is CASSPGVDTQYF. As DNA, the CDR3 is TGTGCCAGCAGTCCCGGGGTAGATACGCAGTATTTT. The chain combines TRBV12-3 or TRBV12-4 with TRBJ2-3; the D gene is possibly TRBD2 (5 bases). The CDR3 contains 12 residues. With 5 bases removed from V and 5 bases from J, the gap between germline ends came to 8 bases.